The clone carrying this TCR beta chain was detected many times. Antigen specificity is unknown. TCRdb reanalysed the reads using MiXCR and keeps one entry per CDR3 protein. The sample lists about 460,000 distinct CDR3 sequences; approximately 10% were seen once. This CDR3 contains 16 residues. Trimming took 5 bases from V and 0 from J, leaving 11 bases between them. Germline-derived CDR1 and CDR2 are SEHNR and FQNEAQ (reference sequence). This record belongs to a study of T cell repertoires in cytomegalovirus infection. The overall study: Evidence of both CMV infection and a matching HLA type came from public TCR beta signatures.

Findings and limits, study-wide: Summed frequency of public TCR beta families distinguished CMV carriers with the relevant HLA.

The TCR was taken from a human donor in good health (CMV status not recorded). Some clones in this sample may be carry-over from other donors' samples. The source material was PBMCs. The gene calls are TRBV7-9 and TRBJ1-6, with D unresolved. The CDR3 DNA reads TGTGCCAGCAGCCACGAATGGAGCTCCTATAATTCACCCCTCCACTTT. Translation: CASSHEWSSYNSPLHF.